This is a list of T cell receptor beta chains from one sample in a study of T-cell memory formation after mild COVID-19. TCRdb ran MiXCR on the 5' RACE reads and lists one entry per CDR3 protein. The sample carries more than 300,000 distinct CDR3 sequences, approximately 15% recorded once. The sample comprised PBMCs or a T cell subset sorted from them (not recorded which). All receptors derive from a young man who had mild COVID-19 (a few samples of this study predate the infection). Cell type and time point are not known. Each CDR3 is given with its conserved first and last residue.

TRBJ2-2	TRBV7-2	CASSWDSRNTGELFF
TRBJ2-3	TRBV7-2	CASSLIAGRADTQYF
TRBJ2-7	TRBV20-1	CSAREKGGIEQYF
TRBJ1-2	TRBV6-1	CASSARLGANYGYTF
TRBJ1-2	TRBV20-1	CSARDLILVGYGYTF
TRBJ2-7	TRBV20-1	CSARDPGAYEQYF
TRBJ1-1	TRBV4-1	CASSQDGVGYTEAFF
TRBJ2-7	TRBV7-9	CASSSLPHYEQYF
TRBJ1-2	TRBV4-3	CASSQEEGLNYGYTF
TRBJ1-5	TRBV7-9	CASSRSPDPGQPQHF
TRBJ2-5	TRBV12-3/TRBV12-4	CASTSEAFQTQYF
TRBJ1-5	TRBV20-1	CSAPNRGYQPQHF
TRBJ1-5	TRBV6-2/TRBV6-3	CASSTAMQPQHF
TRBJ2-1	TRBV5-1	CASSPTGGRSYNEQFF
TRBJ2-1	TRBV4-1	CASSPRGGPNNEQFF
TRBJ2-5	TRBV2	CASSVGTDPTKETQYF
TRBJ2-7	TRBV7-3	CASSLTASSYEQYF
TRBJ2-3	TRBV6-5	CASSRTSGPRDTQYF
TRBJ2-4	TRBV19	CASSSGPLPIQYF
TRBJ2-7	TRBV12-3/TRBV12-4	CASSLWREQYF
TRBJ2-1	TRBV12-3/TRBV12-4	CASSLAGLLDYNEQFF
TRBJ2-1	TRBV20-1	CSASRDSNEQFF
TRBJ2-3	TRBV12-3/TRBV12-4	CASSLLQRGGRRTDTQYF
TRBJ1-1	TRBV12-3/TRBV12-4	CASKRGTPQRVTEAFF